Below are 10 T cell receptor beta chains sequenced from a single sample in a study of T cells of healthy individuals. TCRdb independently ran MiXCR on the 5' RACE reads; one entry per CDR3 protein. The sample includes about 53,000 distinct CDR3 sequences, over 12% seen only once; the top ten take around 16%. The receptors derive from a human donor in good health.

Many counts were recorded for this clonotype. J is TRBJ2-7 and V is TRBV4-3; tentatively, D is TRBD1 (6 bases). CDR1 is LGHNA and CDR2 is YSLEER in the germline V gene. V dropped 4 bases and J dropped 3 bases, with 16 bases sitting between them. This CDR3 comprises 15 residues. The CDR3 sequence is CASSPSGTLFYEQYF. For the CDR3, the DNA is TGCGCCAGCAGCCCCTCCGGGACACTTTTCTACGAGCAGTACTTC.

This clonotype was seen more than once but under ten times. J is TRBJ2-3 and V is TRBV20-1, with 8 bases aligning to TRBD2. The CDR3 extends over 14 amino acids. Germline V gene data show CDR1 as DFQATT and CDR2 as SNEGSKA (reference sequence). The J segment lost 1 base and the V segment lost 3 bases, leaving 3 bases of the junction unmatched. CDR3 DNA sequence: TGCAGTGCTAGCGGGGGGGCCGGCACAGATACGCAGTATTTT. This encodes CSASGGAGTDTQYF.

This clonotype has ten or more counts. The V and J genes are TRBV7-2 and TRBJ2-1, with 12 positions matching TRBD2. Trimming at V came to 7 bases and at J to 7 bases, leaving 5 bases not matched to a gene. CDR1 is SGHTA and CDR2 is FQGNSA in the germline V gene. The CDR3 extends over 14 amino acids. The CDR3 reads CASTLTSGSNEQFF. For the CDR3, the DNA is TGTGCCAGCACCTTGACTAGCGGGAGTAATGAGCAGTTCTTC.

The table lists this clonotype with a few counts. Here the CDR3 reads CAIMGTSGTYNEQFF. The CDR3 nucleotides are TGTGCCATAATGGGGACTAGCGGGACCTACAATGAGCAGTTCTTC. The chain has TRBV10-3 and TRBJ2-1; 13 bases are shared with TRBD2. Trimming at V came to 9 bases and at J to 2 bases, leaving 4 bases not matched to a gene. Germline V gives CDR1 ENHRY, CDR2 SYGVKD. The length of the CDR3 is 15 residues.

This clonotype came up many times. The V gene is TRBV9, the J gene TRBJ2-2, with D maybe TRBD2 (6 bases). Germline CDR1 reads SGDLS; CDR2 reads YYNGEE. V lost 4 bases, J lost 7 bases, and 17 bases lay in between. The CDR3 has 15 residues. The CDR3 DNA follows: TGTGCCAGCAGCCCTTGGGACTCCTCACACGGGGAGCTGTTTTTT. This encodes CASSPWDSSHGELFF.

The chain joins TRBV11-2 to TRBJ1-6, with TRBD1 matching over 7 bases. V lost 5 bases, J lost 9 bases, and 7 bases stayed unmatched. The CDR3 has 14 residues. Germline lookup yields CDR1 SGHAT and CDR2 FQNNGV. The CDR3 loop is CASSPSTGLSPLHF. DNA for the CDR3: TGTGCCAGCAGCCCTTCGACAGGGCTTTCACCCCTCCACTTT.

This chain links TRBV7-2 with TRBJ2-3, with D perhaps TRBD2 (6 bases). V lost 5 bases and J lost 8, with 14 bases in between. CDR3 length equals 13 residues. CDR1 is SGHTA, CDR2 FQGNSA, per germline. The CDR3 DNA reads as TGTGCCAGCAGCCCTAACGGGAGAGGTACGCAGTATTTT. Residues: CASSPNGRGTQYF.

This clonotype has only a few counts. The gene calls are TRBV30 and TRBJ2-4, with D unresolved. The CDR3 is 14 residues long. Trimming took off 2 bases at V and 2 bases at J, with 10 bases between the two ends. The V gene's germline CDR1 is GTSNPN and CDR2 SVGIG (reference sequence). The CDR3 DNA is TGTGCCTGGAGTACCCCGATGTCCAAAAACATTCAGTACTTC. Protein sequence: CAWSTPMSKNIQYF.

J is TRBJ2-3 and V is TRBV5-1, with D hard to call. Trimming stripped 0 bases from V and 0 bases from J, with 11 bases between. The germline V gene has CDR1 SGHRS and CDR2 YFSETQ. The CDR3 is 16 residues long. The CDR3 bases are TGCGCCAGCAGCTTGGAGGGCGTCGGGAGCACAGATACGCAGTATTTT. Residues: CASSLEGVGSTDTQYF.

In its sample, this clonotype was seen a few times. The rearrangement links TRBV7-2 to TRBJ2-5, with 10 bases matching TRBD2. This CDR3 comprises 13 residues. Unmatched junction bases numbered 5, after V lost 9 bases and J lost 4 bases. The germline CDR1 and CDR2 sequences are SGHTA and FQGNSA. DNA of the CDR3: TGTGCCAGTAAAGCGGGAGGGAGAGAGACCCAGTACTTC. Protein sequence: CASKAGGRETQYF.